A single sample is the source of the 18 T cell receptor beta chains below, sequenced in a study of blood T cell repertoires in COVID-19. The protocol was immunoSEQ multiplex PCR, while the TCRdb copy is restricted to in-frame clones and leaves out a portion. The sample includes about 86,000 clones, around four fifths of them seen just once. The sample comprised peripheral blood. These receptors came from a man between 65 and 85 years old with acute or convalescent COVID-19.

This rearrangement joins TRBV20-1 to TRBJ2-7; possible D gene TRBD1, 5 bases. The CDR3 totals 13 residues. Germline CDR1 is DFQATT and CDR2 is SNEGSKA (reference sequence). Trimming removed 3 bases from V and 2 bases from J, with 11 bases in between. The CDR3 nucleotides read TGCAGTGCTAGTTGGGGCAGAGCCTACGAGCAGTACTTC. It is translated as CSASWGRAYEQYF.

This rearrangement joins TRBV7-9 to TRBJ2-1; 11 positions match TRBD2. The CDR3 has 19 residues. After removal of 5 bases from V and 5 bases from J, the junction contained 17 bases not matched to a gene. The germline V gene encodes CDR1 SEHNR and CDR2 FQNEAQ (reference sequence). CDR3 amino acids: CASSLRKIAGGPVNNEQFF. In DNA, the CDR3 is TGTGCCAGCAGCCTACGAAAAATAGCGGGGGGGCCTGTGAACAATGAGCAGTTCTTC.

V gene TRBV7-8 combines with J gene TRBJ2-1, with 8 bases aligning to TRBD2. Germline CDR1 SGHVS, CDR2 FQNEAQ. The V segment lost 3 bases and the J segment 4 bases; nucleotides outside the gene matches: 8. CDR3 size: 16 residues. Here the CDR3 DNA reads TGTGCCAGCAGCTTCGTCGGGGGGGGCGCGTACAATGAGCAGTTCTTC. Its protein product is CASSFVGGGAYNEQFF. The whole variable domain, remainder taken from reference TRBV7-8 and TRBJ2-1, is GAGVSQSPRYKVAKRGQDVALRCDPISGHVSLFWYQQALGQGPEFLTYFQNEAQLDKSGLPSDRFFAERPEGSVSTLKIQRTQQEDSAVYLCASSFVGGGAYNEQFFGPGTRLTVL.

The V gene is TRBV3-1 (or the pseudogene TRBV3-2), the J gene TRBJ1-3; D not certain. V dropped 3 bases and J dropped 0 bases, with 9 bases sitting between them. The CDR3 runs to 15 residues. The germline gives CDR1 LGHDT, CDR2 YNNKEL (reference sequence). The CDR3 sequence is CASSQARSSGNTIYF. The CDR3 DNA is TGTGCCAGCAGCCAGGCACGGAGCTCTGGAAACACCATATATTTT.

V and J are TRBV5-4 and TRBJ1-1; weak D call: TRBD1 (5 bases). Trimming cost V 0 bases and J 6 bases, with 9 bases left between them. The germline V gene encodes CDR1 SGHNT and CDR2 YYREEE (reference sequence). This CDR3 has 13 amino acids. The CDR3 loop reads CASSLGRAPEAFF. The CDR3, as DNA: TGTGCCAGCAGCTTGGGCAGGGCTCCTGAAGCTTTCTTT. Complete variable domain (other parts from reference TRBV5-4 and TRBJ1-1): ETGVTQSPTHLIKTRGQQVTLRCSSQSGHNTVSWYQQALGQGPQFIFQYYREEENGRGNFPPRFSGLQFPNYSSELNVNALELDDSALYLCASSLGRAPEAFFGQGTRLTVV.

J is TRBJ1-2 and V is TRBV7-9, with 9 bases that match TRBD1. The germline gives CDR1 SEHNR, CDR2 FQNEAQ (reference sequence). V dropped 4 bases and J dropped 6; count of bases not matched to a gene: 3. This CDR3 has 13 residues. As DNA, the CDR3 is TGTGCCAGCAGCTACGGGACAGGGAATGGCTACACCTTC. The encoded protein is CASSYGTGNGYTF.

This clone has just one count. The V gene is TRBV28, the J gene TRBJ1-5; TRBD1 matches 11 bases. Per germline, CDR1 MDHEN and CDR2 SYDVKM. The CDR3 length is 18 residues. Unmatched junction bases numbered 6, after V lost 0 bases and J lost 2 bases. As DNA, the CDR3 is TGTGCCAGCAGTTTATGGGTCGGACAGGGGGCGGGCAATCAGCCCCAGCATTTT. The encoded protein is CASSLWVGQGAGNQPQHF.

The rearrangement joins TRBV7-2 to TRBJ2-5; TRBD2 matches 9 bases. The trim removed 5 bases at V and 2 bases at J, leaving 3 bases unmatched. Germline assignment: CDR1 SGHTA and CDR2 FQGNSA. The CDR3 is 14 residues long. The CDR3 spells CASSGGLAQETQYF. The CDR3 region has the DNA TGTGCCAGCAGCGGGGGACTAGCACAAGAGACCCAGTACTTC.

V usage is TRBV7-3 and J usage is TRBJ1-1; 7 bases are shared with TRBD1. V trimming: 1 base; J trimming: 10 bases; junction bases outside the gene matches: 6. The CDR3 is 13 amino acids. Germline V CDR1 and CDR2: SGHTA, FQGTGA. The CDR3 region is CASSLKRGQTAFF. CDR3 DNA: TGTGCCAGCAGCTTAAAGAGGGGGCAGACAGCTTTCTTT.

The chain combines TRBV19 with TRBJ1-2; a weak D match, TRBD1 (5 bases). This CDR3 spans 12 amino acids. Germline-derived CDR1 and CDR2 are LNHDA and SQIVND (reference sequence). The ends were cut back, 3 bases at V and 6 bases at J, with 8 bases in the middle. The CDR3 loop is CASSIGGDGYTF. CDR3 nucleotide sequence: TGTGCCAGTAGTATTGGAGGGGATGGCTACACCTTC.

CDR3 loop: CASSQEAGTDTQYF. In DNA form, the CDR3 reads TGTGCCAGCTCACAGGAGGCGGGGACAGATACGCAGTATTTT. The V call is TRBV18, the J call TRBJ2-3; weak D call: TRBD2 (6 bases). The CDR3 spans 14 residues. Trimming removed 4 bases at V and 3 bases at J, with 11 bases between. Germline assignment: CDR1 KGHSH and CDR2 LQKENI.

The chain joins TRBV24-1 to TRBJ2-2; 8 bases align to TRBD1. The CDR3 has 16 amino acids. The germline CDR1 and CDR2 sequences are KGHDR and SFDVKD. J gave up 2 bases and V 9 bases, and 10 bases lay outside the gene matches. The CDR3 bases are TGTGCCACCGGACCGGTTGGGACAGGAAACACCGGGGAGCTGTTTTTT. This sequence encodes CATGPVGTGNTGELFF.

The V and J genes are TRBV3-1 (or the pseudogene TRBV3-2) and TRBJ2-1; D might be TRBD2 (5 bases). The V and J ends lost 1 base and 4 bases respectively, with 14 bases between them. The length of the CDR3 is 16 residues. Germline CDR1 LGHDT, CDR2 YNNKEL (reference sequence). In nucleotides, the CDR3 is TGTGCCAGCAGCCAAGTATCTACGAGGGCTTACAATGAGCAGTTCTTC. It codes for CASSQVSTRAYNEQFF.

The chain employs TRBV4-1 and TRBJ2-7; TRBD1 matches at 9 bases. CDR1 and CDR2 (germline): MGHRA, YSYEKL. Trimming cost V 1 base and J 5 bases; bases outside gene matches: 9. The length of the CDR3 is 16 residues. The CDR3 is CASSQGTGDKFNEQYF. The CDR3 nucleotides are TGCGCCAGCAGCCAAGGGACAGGGGATAAGTTCAACGAGCAGTACTTC.

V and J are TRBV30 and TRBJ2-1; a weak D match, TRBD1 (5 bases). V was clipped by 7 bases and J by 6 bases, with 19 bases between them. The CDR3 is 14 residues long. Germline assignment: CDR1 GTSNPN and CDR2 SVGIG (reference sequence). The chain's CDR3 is CAYHYRSARNEQFF. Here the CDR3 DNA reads TGTGCCTACCACTACAGGTCCGCGCGCAATGAGCAGTTCTTC.

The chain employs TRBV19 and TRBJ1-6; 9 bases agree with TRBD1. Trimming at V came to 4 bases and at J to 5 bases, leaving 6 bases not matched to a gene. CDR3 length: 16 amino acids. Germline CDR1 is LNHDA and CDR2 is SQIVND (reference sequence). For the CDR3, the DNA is TGTGCCAGTAGTAATCCGGGACAGGGCCATAATTCACCCCTCCACTTT. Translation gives CASSNPGQGHNSPLHF.

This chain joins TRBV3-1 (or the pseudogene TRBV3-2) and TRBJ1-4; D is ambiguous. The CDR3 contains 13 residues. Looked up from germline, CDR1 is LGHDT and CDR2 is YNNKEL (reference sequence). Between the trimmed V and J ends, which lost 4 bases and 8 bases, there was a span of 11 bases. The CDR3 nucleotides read TGTGCCAGCAGCCGTCGGGTGGAGGAAAAACTGTTTTTT. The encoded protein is CASSRRVEEKLFF.

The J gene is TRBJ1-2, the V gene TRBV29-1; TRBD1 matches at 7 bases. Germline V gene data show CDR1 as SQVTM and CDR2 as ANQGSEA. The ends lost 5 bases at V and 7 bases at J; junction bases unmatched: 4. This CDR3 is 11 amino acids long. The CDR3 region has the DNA TGCAGCGTTCCTACAGGGGTTGGCTACACCTTC. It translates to CSVPTGVGYTF.